This T cell receptor beta chain was captured in a study of glioma-infiltrating T cells after dendritic cell vaccination. About the research overall: Monocyte-derived dendritic cells, cultured 6 to 8 days with IL-4 and GM-CSF, were pulsed with autologous tumor lysate. Three intradermal dendritic cell vaccine injections were given every two weeks.

Fresh-frozen tumor tissue and more than two years of survival data were available for all. This CDR3 is 15 amino acids long. V was shortened by 6 bases and J by 0 bases, with 13 bases between the two germline ends. Germline lookup yields CDR1 SNHLY and CDR2 FYNNEI. This table comes from immunoSEQ multiplex PCR, and its TCRdb copy is limited to in-frame clones, with some not included. The sample records about 82,000 clones, 70% to 90% being singletons. The J gene is TRBJ2-3, the V gene TRBV2; possibly TRBD2 for D (6 bases). The TCR originated in a human donor with glioblastoma. The sample here was blood, taken before dendritic cell vaccination. In DNA form, the CDR3 reads TGTGCCAGCAGCCTTAATCGGGGGAGCACAGATACGCAGTATTTT. It specifies CASSLNRGSTDTQYF.